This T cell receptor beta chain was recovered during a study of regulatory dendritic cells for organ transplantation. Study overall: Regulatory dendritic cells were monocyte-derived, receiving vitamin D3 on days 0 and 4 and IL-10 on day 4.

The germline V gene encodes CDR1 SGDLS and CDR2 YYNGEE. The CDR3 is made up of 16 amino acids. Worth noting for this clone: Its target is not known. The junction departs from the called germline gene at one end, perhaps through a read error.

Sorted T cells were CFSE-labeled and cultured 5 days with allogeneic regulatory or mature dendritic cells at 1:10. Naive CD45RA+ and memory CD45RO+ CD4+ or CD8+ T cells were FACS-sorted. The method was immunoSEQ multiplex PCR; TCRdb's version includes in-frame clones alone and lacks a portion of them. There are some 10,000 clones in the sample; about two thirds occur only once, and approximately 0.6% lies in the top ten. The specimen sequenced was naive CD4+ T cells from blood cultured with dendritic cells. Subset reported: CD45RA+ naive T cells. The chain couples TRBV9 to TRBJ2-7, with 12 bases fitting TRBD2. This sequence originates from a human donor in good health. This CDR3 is CASSAELAGGSNEQYF. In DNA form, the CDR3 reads TGTGCCAGCAGCGCCGAACTAGCGGGGGGCTCCAACGAGCAGTACTTC. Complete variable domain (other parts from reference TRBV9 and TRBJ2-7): DSGVTQTPKHLITATGQRVTLRCSPRSGDLSVYWYQQSLDQGLQFLIQYYNGEERAKGNILERFSAQQFPDLHSELNLSSLELGDSALYFCASSAELAGGSNEQYFGPGTRLTVT.